This is a list of T cell receptor beta chains from one sample in a study of control samples from healthy donors and cancer patients. Sequencing was performed with immunoSEQ multiplex PCR; in TCRdb, only in-frame clones are kept and a portion is missing. Here the sample spans over 200,000 clones, over 70% being singletons. The sequencing sample was made of PBMCs. The receptor set was obtained from a woman aged 55-69 years with lung cancer. The CDR3 runs from the conserved cysteine through the conserved F or W. A D gene is named only where the DNA matches it firmly. The size entry is marked missing in some rows and otherwise reads once, few, many or a size class.

J gene,D gene,clone size,V gene,CDR3 protein,CDR3 DNA
TRBJ1-2,TRBD1,.,TRBV6-5,CASSGQAPGYGYTF,TGTGCCAGCAGCGGACAGGCGCCTGGCTATGGCTACACCTTC
TRBJ1-1,.,.,TRBV10-1,CASSDNRQHRRAFF,TGCGCCAGCAGTGATAACCGGCAGCATCGCAGAGCTTTCTTT
TRBJ2-2,.,.,TRBV7-3,CASSRNSNTGELFF,TGTGCCAGCAGCCGAAATTCGAACACCGGGGAGCTGTTTTTT
TRBJ1-1,TRBD1,.,TRBV5-6,CASSRGGPGRTDTEAFF,TGTGCCAGCTCCAGGGGGGGCCCAGGGAGGACGGACACTGAAGCTTTCTTT
TRBJ1-1,.,.,TRBV7-9,CASIHDLGATEAFF,TGTGCCAGCATCCATGACCTCGGGGCCACTGAAGCTTTCTTT
TRBJ2-2,TRBD1,.,TRBV3-1/TRBV3-2,CASSDRGHLFF,TGTGCCAGCAGTGACAGGGGGCATCTGTTTTTT
TRBJ2-1,.,.,TRBV15,CATSRDPTGNEQFF,TGTGCCACCAGCAGAGATCCGACTGGGAATGAGCAGTTCTTC
TRBJ2-1,TRBD2,.,TRBV28,CASSLAGGAYNEQFF,TGTGCCAGCAGTCTAGCGGGAGGGGCCTACAATGAGCAGTTCTTC
TRBJ2-1,TRBD2,.,TRBV18,CASSPPGLAGSLTYNEQFF,TGTGCCAGCTCACCCCCGGGACTAGCGGGGTCTTTGACCTACAATGAGCAGTTCTTC
TRBJ1-1,.,.,TRBV28,CASSPSLNTEAFF,TGTGCCAGCAGCCCCTCATTGAACACTGAAGCTTTCTTT
TRBJ2-3,.,once,TRBV7-8,CASSSRPGSTDTQYF,TGTGCCAGCAGCTCCCGTCCGGGAAGCACAGATACGCAGTATTTT
TRBJ2-2,.,.,TRBV24-1,CATSDPGLNTGELFF,TGTGCCACCAGTGACCCGGGACTTAACACCGGGGAGCTGTTTTTT
TRBJ1-5,TRBD1,.,TRBV6-5,CASRPTGGGNQPQHF,TGTGCCAGCAGGCCAACAGGGGGTGGCAATCAGCCCCAGCATTTT
TRBJ1-4,.,few,TRBV6-6,CASSYPQAGEEKLFF,TGTGCCAGCAGTTACCCCCAAGCGGGGGAGGAAAAACTGTTTTTT
TRBJ2-2,TRBD2,.,TRBV3-1/TRBV3-2,CASSHYSSGGTGELFF,TGTGCCAGCAGCCATTATAGTAGCGGGGGAACCGGGGAGCTGTTTTTT
TRBJ2-5,.,.,TRBV28,CASGGRGTIGETQYF,TGTGCCAGCGGGGGACGAGGGACAATCGGGGAGACCCAGTACTTC
TRBJ1-3,.,.,TRBV9,CASRPDPATGNTIYF,TGTGCCAGCAGACCAGACCCCGCAACTGGAAACACCATATATTTT
TRBJ2-2,TRBD1,.,TRBV14,CASSQRQGNTGELFF,TGTGCCAGCAGCCAGAGACAGGGGAACACCGGGGAGCTGTTTTTT
TRBJ2-1,.,.,TRBV10-1,CASSDGGRTPNEQFF,TGCGCCAGCAGTGATGGGGGGCGAACCCCCAATGAGCAGTTCTTC
TRBJ2-7,.,.,TRBV3-1/TRBV3-2,CASSQGTGLRQNYEQYF,TGTGCCAGCAGCCAGGGCACAGGGTTGAGGCAAAACTACGAGCAGTACTTC
TRBJ1-2,.,once,TRBV2,CASSLQGGGYTF,TGTGCCAGCAGTCTCCAGGGCGGAGGCTACACCTTC
TRBJ1-6,TRBD1,.,TRBV6-6,CATKGQANSPLHF,TGTGCCACAAAGGGACAGGCCAATTCACCCCTCCACTTT
TRBJ1-1,TRBD1,.,TRBV27,CASSSSGTGKMNTEAFF,TGTGCCAGCAGTTCCTCCGGGACAGGGAAAATGAACACTGAAGCTTTCTTT
TRBJ2-2,.,.,TRBV5-1,CASSLVTGGGIAGELFF,TGCGCCAGCAGCTTGGTTACCGGCGGGGGCATCGCCGGGGAGCTGTTTTTT
TRBJ2-3,.,.,TRBV7-9,CASSLVWGTSTDTQYF,TGTGCCAGCAGCTTAGTATGGGGGACTAGCACAGATACGCAGTATTTT
TRBJ1-2,TRBD1,.,TRBV5-4,CASSLGQGRGYTF,TGTGCCAGCAGCTTGGGACAGGGGAGAGGCTACACCTTC
TRBJ2-1,TRBD2,.,TRBV19,CASSISGLAKYNEQFF,TGTGCCAGTAGTATAAGCGGACTAGCGAAATACAATGAGCAGTTCTTC
TRBJ2-6,.,many,TRBV24-1,CATSDSRGGGANVLTF,TGTGCCACCAGTGATTCCAGGGGCGGTGGGGCCAACGTCCTGACTTTC
TRBJ2-3,TRBD2,once,TRBV6-5,CASRGAGLSTDTQYF,TGTGCCAGCAGGGGAGCGGGGCTTAGCACAGATACGCAGTATTTT
TRBJ2-3,TRBD2,.,TRBV28,CASSSLLAGGPASTDTQYF,TGTGCCAGCAGTTCCCTACTAGCGGGAGGGCCGGCTAGCACAGATACGCAGTATTTT
TRBJ2-5,TRBD1,few,TRBV19,CASSGRGDRQETQYF,TGTGCCAGTAGTGGGCGAGGGGACAGACAAGAGACCCAGTACTTC
TRBJ2-1,TRBD2,.,TRBV5-6,CASSWGTISGGPNEQFF,TGTGCCAGCAGCTGGGGGACTATTAGCGGGGGTCCCAATGAGCAGTTCTTC
TRBJ2-1,.,.,TRBV9,CASSVDSSIEREQFF,TGTGCCAGCAGCGTAGATAGCTCTATAGAACGGGAGCAGTTCTTC
TRBJ1-4,.,.,TRBV18,CASSLKSGEKLFF,TGTGCCAGCTCCCTAAAGTCAGGCGAAAAACTGTTTTTT
TRBJ2-3,.,.,TRBV7-6,CASSLGIPGADTQYF,TGTGCCAGCAGCTTAGGCATCCCTGGCGCAGATACGCAGTATTTT
TRBJ1-5,.,.,TRBV15,CATSRDFVSNQPQHF,TGTGCCACCAGCAGAGATTTTGTTAGCAATCAGCCCCAGCATTTT
TRBJ1-2,.,once,TRBV19,CASSISVAEPYGYTF,TGTGCCAGTAGTATCTCCGTGGCAGAGCCCTATGGCTACACCTTC
TRBJ1-2,.,.,TRBV2,CASKPVGGSYGYTF,TGTGCCAGCAAGCCCGTGGGCGGGAGCTATGGCTACACCTTC
TRBJ1-1,TRBD1,.,TRBV6-5,CASTLGGSITEAFF,TGTGCCAGCACCCTAGGGGGCTCGATCACTGAAGCTTTCTTT
TRBJ2-1,.,.,TRBV9,CASSVVGGTYNEQFF,TGTGCCAGCAGCGTAGTAGGCGGCACCTACAATGAGCAGTTCTTC
TRBJ1-2,.,once,TRBV5-1,CASSLTAYGYTF,TGCGCCAGCAGCTTGACAGCCTATGGCTACACCTTC
TRBJ2-7,.,.,TRBV7-3,CASSLTPDSYEQYF,TGTGCCAGCAGCTTAACCCCTGACTCCTACGAGCAGTACTTC
TRBJ1-1,.,.,TRBV30,CAWRPGFFTEAFF,TGTGCCTGGAGGCCGGGTTTCTTCACTGAAGCTTTCTTT
TRBJ2-2,TRBD1,.,TRBV19,CASSLGQGAGELFF,TGTGCCAGTAGTTTGGGACAGGGTGCCGGGGAGCTGTTTTTT
TRBJ1-1,.,.,TRBV28,CASTSLENISAFF,TGTGCCAGCACCTCTTTGGAGAACATCTCGGCTTTCTTT
TRBJ2-2,.,.,TRBV9,CASSVAPNSLGELFF,TGTGCCAGCAGCGTAGCTCCCAATTCACTCGGGGAGCTGTTTTTT
TRBJ1-5,.,.,TRBV28,CASSLGGSNQPQHF,TGTGCCAGCAGTTTAGGGGGAAGCAATCAGCCCCAGCATTTT
TRBJ2-7,.,.,TRBV7-3,CASSLGTLVPHEQYF,TGTGCCAGCAGCTTAGGGACTCTAGTACCCCACGAGCAGTACTTC
TRBJ1-2,.,once,TRBV5-1,CASSLDGVRYGYTF,TGCGCCAGCAGCTTGGACGGGGTTAGGTATGGCTACACCTTC
TRBJ2-4,.,.,TRBV27,CASSLTIQNIQYF,TGTGCCAGCAGTTTGACGATCCAAAACATTCAGTACTTC
TRBJ1-5,.,few,TRBV2,CASQSLAVDQPQHF,TGTGCCAGTCAATCATTAGCCGTTGATCAGCCCCAGCATTTT
TRBJ1-6,TRBD1,few,TRBV4-1,CASSQEWTGANSPLHF,TGCGCCAGCAGCCAAGAATGGACAGGGGCGAATTCACCCCTCCACTTT
TRBJ2-7,TRBD1,.,TRBV19,CASSTRQGKSSYEQYF,TGTGCCAGTAGTACAAGACAGGGGAAAAGCTCCTACGAGCAGTACTTC
TRBJ2-3,.,.,TRBV25-1,CASSESARRPDTQYF,TGTGCCAGCAGTGAATCCGCCAGGCGGCCAGATACGCAGTATTTT